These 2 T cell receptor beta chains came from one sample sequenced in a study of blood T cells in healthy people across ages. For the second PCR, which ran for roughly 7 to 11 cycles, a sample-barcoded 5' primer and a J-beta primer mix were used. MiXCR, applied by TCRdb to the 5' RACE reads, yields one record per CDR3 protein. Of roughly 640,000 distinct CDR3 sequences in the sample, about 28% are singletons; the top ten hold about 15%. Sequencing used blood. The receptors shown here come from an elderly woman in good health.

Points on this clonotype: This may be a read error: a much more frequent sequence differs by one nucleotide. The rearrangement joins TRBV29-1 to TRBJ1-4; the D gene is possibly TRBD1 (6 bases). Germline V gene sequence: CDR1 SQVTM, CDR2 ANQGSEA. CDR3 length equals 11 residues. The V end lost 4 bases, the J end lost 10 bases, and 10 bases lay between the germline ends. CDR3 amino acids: CSVGDTGKLFF. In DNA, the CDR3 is TGCAGCGTTGGGGACACTGGAAAACTGTTTTTT.

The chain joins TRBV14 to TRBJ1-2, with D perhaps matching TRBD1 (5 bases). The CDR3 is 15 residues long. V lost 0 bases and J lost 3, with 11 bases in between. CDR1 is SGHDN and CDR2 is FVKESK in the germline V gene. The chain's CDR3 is CASSQEWRDHYGYTF. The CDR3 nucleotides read TGTGCCAGCAGCCAAGAATGGCGGGACCACTATGGCTACACCTTC.